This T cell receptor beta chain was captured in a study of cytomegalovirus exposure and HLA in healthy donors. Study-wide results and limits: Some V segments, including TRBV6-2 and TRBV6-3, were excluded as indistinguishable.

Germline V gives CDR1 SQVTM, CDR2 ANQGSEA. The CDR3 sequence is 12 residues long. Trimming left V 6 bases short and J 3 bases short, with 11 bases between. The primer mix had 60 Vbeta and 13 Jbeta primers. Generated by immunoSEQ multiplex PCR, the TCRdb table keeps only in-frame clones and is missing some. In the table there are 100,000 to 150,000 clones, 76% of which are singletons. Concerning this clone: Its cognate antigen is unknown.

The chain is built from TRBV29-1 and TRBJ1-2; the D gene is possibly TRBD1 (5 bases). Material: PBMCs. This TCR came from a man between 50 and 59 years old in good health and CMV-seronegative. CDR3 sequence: CSVRQTDYGYTF. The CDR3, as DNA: TGCAGCGTCAGACAGACTGACTATGGCTACACCTTC.